Presented here are 23 T cell receptor beta chains from one specimen sequenced in a study of blood T cell repertoires in COVID-19. Clones were read by immunoSEQ multiplex PCR, and TCRdb kept only the in-frame ones, dropping some. Here the sample spans a few hundred thousand clones, roughly nine tenths being singletons. Sequences were obtained from peripheral blood. All receptors come from a man between 40 and 49 years old who had recovered from COVID-19.

This clone has ten or more counts. The J gene is TRBJ1-6, the V gene TRBV5-6; no firm D call. Germline CDR1 SGHDT, CDR2 YYEEEE. This CDR3 is 16 amino acids long. Deletions cut 1 base from V and 4 bases from J, with 12 bases between. The CDR3 DNA follows: TGTGCCAGCAGCTTGACCAGTAACACGTATAATTCACCCCTCCACTTT. Translated: CASSLTSNTYNSPLHF.

The rearrangement links TRBV7-6 to TRBJ1-6, with TRBD1 as a possible D gene (6 bases). V dropped 5 bases and J dropped 8 bases, with 16 bases sitting between them. The CDR3 has 15 residues. Germline CDR1 and CDR2: SGHVS and FNYEAQ. The CDR3 coding sequence is TGTGCCAGCAGCGGATCAACAGGGTGGGATTCACCCCTCCACTTT. Translating gives CASSGSTGWDSPLHF.

The CDR3 sequence is CAWSPPPRYPQYF. In DNA, the CDR3 is TGTGCCTGGAGCCCACCCCCCAGATACCCGCAGTATTTT. The chain is built from TRBV30 and TRBJ2-3; D is undetermined. The CDR3 contains 13 residues. Germline CDR1 reads GTSNPN; CDR2 reads SVGIG (reference sequence). The ends were cut back, 3 bases at V and 10 bases at J, with 17 bases in the middle.

The chain employs TRBV5-4 and TRBJ2-1; 12 bases are shared with TRBD1. Germline V gives CDR1 SGHNT, CDR2 YYREEE (reference sequence). The CDR3 length is 15 residues. V shed 5 bases and J 5 bases; nucleotides not matched to a gene: 5. Here the CDR3 DNA reads TGTGCCAGCAGGTCCCGGGACAGGGGGCACAATGAGCAGTTCTTC. Its protein product is CASRSRDRGHNEQFF.

V gene TRBV14 combines with J gene TRBJ2-3; possibly TRBD2 for D (6 bases). V lost 3 bases and J lost 8, with 21 bases in between. There are 16 residues in the CDR3. Germline V gene data show CDR1 as SGHDN and CDR2 as FVKESK. This chain's CDR3 is CASSQDRDWRMVTQYF. The CDR3 nucleotides read TGTGCCAGCAGCCAGGACCGGGACTGGAGAATGGTTACGCAGTATTTT.

The J gene is TRBJ1-3, the V gene TRBV4-3, with D possibly being TRBD1 (6 bases). Germline-derived CDR1 and CDR2 are LGHNA and YSLEER. The CDR3 sequence is 15 residues long. Trimming left V 3 bases short and J 4 bases short, with 13 bases between. CDR3: CASSQNTGLGNTIYF. The DNA for the CDR3 is TGCGCCAGCAGCCAGAACACAGGGTTGGGAAACACCATATATTTT.

The CDR3 region has the DNA TGTGCCAGCAGCGTCTCTCCGGGGGGGCCGGGAGAGACCCAGTACTTC. Amino acid sequence: CASSVSPGGPGETQYF. The chain links TRBV9 to TRBJ2-5; 8 bases fit TRBD2. The CDR3 has 16 amino acids. V shed 2 bases and J 4 bases; nucleotides not matched to a gene: 10. Per germline, CDR1 SGDLS and CDR2 YYNGEE.

Here the CDR3 reads CASTLDRGRASGRADEQFF. CDR3 nucleotides: TGTGCCAGCACACTTGACAGGGGGCGAGCTAGCGGGAGGGCCGATGAGCAGTTCTTC. This chain links TRBV7-8 with TRBJ2-1, with 12 bases fitting TRBD2. J was trimmed by 8 bases and V by 7 bases; bases with no gene match: 21. Germline V lookup: CDR1 SGHVS, CDR2 FQNEAQ. The CDR3 sequence is 19 residues long.

J is TRBJ2-7 and V is TRBV10-2, with unresolved D. Trimming took off 10 bases at V and 7 bases at J, with 11 bases between the two ends. Germline CDR1 reads WSHSY; CDR2 reads SAAADI. The CDR3 sequence is 10 residues long. The CDR3 loop reads CATLAVEQYF. In nucleotides, the CDR3 is TGCGCCACCTTAGCCGTGGAGCAGTACTTC.

The chain couples TRBV6-5 to TRBJ1-5, with TRBD1 identical over 10 bases. Germline CDR1 and CDR2: MNHEY and SVGAGI. This CDR3 region has 15 residues. After removal of 4 bases from V and 2 bases from J, the junction contained 2 bases not matched to a gene. The CDR3 sequence is CASSFGTGGNQPQHF. The CDR3 nucleotides are TGTGCCAGCAGTTTCGGGACAGGGGGCAATCAGCCCCAGCATTTT.

This chain uses TRBV19 with TRBJ1-4, with a possible D match to TRBD1 (6 bases). V lost 2 bases and J lost 4, with 11 bases in between. CDR3 size: 15 residues. Per germline, CDR1 LNHDA and CDR2 SQIVND (reference sequence). CDR3 residues: CASSISSQGNEKLFF. DNA for the CDR3: TGTGCCAGTAGTATAAGTTCACAGGGTAATGAAAAACTGTTTTTT.

The J gene is TRBJ2-3, the V gene TRBV6-5, with D uncertain. Germline CDR1 reads MNHEY; CDR2 reads SVGAGI. V lost 6 bases to trimming and J lost 3 bases, with 13 bases between them. This CDR3 comprises 14 residues. The CDR3 is CASRTPIRTDTQYF. As DNA, the CDR3 is TGTGCCAGCAGAACCCCTATCAGGACAGATACGCAGTATTTT.

This clone showed up just once. This sequence joins TRBV12-5 and TRBJ2-6; TRBD1 matches at 8 bases. Germline lookup yields CDR1 LGHNT and CDR2 FRNRAP. CDR3 length: 18 residues. V was clipped by 0 bases and J by 0 bases; unmatched bases: 4. The CDR3 loop reads CASGLVLQGVSGANVLTF. For the CDR3, the DNA is TGTGCTAGTGGTTTGGTGTTACAGGGGGTCTCTGGGGCCAACGTCCTGACTTTC.

The chain recombines TRBV4-2 with TRBJ2-1; TRBD2 matches 7 bases. Germline values: CDR1 LGHNA, CDR2 YNFKEQ. The length of the CDR3 is 17 residues. Unmatched junction bases numbered 11, after V lost 3 bases and J lost 3 bases. The CDR3 region has the DNA TGTGCCAGCAGCCACGAAACAGTGCGGGGGAACTACAATGAGCAGTTCTTC. Translation gives CASSHETVRGNYNEQFF.

V and J are TRBV14 and TRBJ2-7; TRBD1 agrees at 7 bases. CDR3 length equals 16 residues. V was pared by 3 bases and J by 2 bases, with 10 bases of the junction left unmatched. Germline CDR1 is SGHDN and CDR2 is FVKESK. The CDR3 nucleotides read TGTGCCAGCAGCCACCCCCACCGGACAGGCACCTACGAGCAGTACTTC. Its protein product is CASSHPHRTGTYEQYF.

The chain combines TRBV6-2 or TRBV6-3 with TRBJ1-2, with D tentatively TRBD1 (5 bases). V gave up 5 bases and J gave up 6 bases, with 13 bases separating them. CDR1 is MNHEY and CDR2 is SVGEGT in the germline V gene. This CDR3 spans 13 amino acids. The CDR3 protein is CASSEGTTNGYTF. DNA of the CDR3: TGTGCCAGCAGTGAGGGGACTACGAATGGCTACACCTTC.

CDR3 in DNA: TGTGCCAGCAGCCTCCCTAGCGGGGGGGCAACAGATACGCAGTATTTT. Translated, it gives CASSLPSGGATDTQYF. The chain joins TRBV7-6 to TRBJ2-3; TRBD2 aligns across 12 bases. This CDR3 is 16 amino acids long. Trimming cost V 5 bases and J 3 bases; bases outside gene matches: 6. The germline V gene has CDR1 SGHVS and CDR2 FNYEAQ.

This clone has just a few counts. V gene TRBV30 combines with J gene TRBJ2-5, with TRBD2 identical over 9 bases. Trimming removed 0 bases from V and 5 bases from J; junction bases left unmatched: 13. The CDR3 has 17 residues. Germline CDR1 reads GTSNPN; CDR2 reads SVGIG (reference sequence). DNA for the CDR3: TGTGCCTGGAGTGTATCCCTAGCGGGAACCAGGGGGGAGACCCAGTACTTC. As protein: CAWSVSLAGTRGETQYF.

This chain links TRBV4-3 with TRBJ1-1; weak D call: TRBD1 (5 bases). The CDR3 consists of 15 residues. V lost 2 bases, J lost 11 bases, and 21 bases lay in between. The germline CDR1 and CDR2 sequences are LGHNA and YSLEER. The CDR3 protein is CASSQYHGTSRQAFF. The CDR3 coding sequence is TGCGCCAGCAGCCAATACCACGGGACTTCCCGGCAGGCTTTCTTT.

V is TRBV3-1 (or the pseudogene TRBV3-2) and J is TRBJ1-2; 8 nucleotides match TRBD1. V trimming: 4 bases; J trimming: 8 bases; junction bases outside the gene matches: 9. CDR3 length: 14 amino acids. CDR1 is LGHDT, CDR2 YNNKEL, per germline (reference sequence). The CDR3 region is CASSLDRGLVGYTF. CDR3 nucleotide sequence: TGTGCCAGCAGCCTCGACAGGGGCTTGGTAGGCTACACCTTC.

The chain recombines TRBV7-2 with TRBJ2-1, with D perhaps TRBD1 (5 bases). The V end lost 5 bases, the J end lost 10 bases, and 18 bases lay between the germline ends. In germline, CDR1 is SGHTA, CDR2 FQGNSA. The length of the CDR3 is 14 residues. The CDR3 DNA is TGTGCCAGCAGCACCAGGGTAGGCGTGGGGGAGCAGTTCTTC. This codes for CASSTRVGVGEQFF.

This clone was recorded once. V and J are TRBV3-1 (or the pseudogene TRBV3-2) and TRBJ2-2; D remains ambiguous. CDR3 length equals 13 residues. From germline, CDR1 is LGHDT and CDR2 YNNKEL (reference sequence). V shed 1 base and J shed 7 bases, with 7 bases lying between them. CDR3 loop: CASSQARVGELFF. The CDR3 DNA sequence: TGTGCCAGCAGCCAAGCTCGGGTCGGGGAGCTGTTTTTT.

J is TRBJ1-4 and V is TRBV28; D not certain. The V gene lost 3 bases and the J gene lost 4 bases, with 6 bases spanning the gap. Germline assignment: CDR1 MDHEN and CDR2 SYDVKM. The CDR3 consists of 13 residues. The CDR3 loop reads CASSFSINEKLFF. The CDR3 DNA reads as TGTGCCAGCAGTTTTTCTATTAATGAAAAACTGTTTTTT.